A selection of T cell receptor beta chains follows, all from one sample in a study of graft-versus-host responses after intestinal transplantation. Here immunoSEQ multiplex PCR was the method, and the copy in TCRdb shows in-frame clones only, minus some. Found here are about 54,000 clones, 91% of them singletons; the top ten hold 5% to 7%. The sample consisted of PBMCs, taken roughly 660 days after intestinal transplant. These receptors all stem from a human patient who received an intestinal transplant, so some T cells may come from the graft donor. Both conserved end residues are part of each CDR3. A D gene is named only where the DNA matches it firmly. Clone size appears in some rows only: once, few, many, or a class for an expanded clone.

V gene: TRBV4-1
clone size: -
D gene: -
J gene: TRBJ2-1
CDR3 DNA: TGCGCCAGCAGCCAAGGGACGTATTCCTACAATGAGCAGTTCTTC
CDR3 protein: CASSQGTYSYNEQFF

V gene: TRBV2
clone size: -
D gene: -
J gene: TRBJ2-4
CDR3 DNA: TGTGCCAGCTCCGAAGGGGATCCGTCAAAGTTC
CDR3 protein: CASSEGDPSKF

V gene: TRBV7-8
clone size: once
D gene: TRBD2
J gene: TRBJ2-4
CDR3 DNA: TGTGCCAGCAGCCCTACTAGCGGTACCAAAAACATTCAGTACTTC
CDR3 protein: CASSPTSGTKNIQYF

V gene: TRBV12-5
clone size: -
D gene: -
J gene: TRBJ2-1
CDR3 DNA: TGTGCTAGTGGTTTGGTACAGTTCGGTATCGGCAGGGGAACCTACAATGAGCAGTTCTTC
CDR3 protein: CASGLVQFGIGRGTYNEQFF

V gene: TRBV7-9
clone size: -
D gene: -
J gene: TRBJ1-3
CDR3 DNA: TGTGCCAGCAGCTTAGGGGTGGCCTCTGGAAACACCATATATTTT
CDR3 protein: CASSLGVASGNTIYF

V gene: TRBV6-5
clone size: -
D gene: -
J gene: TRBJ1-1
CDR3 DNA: TGTGCCAGCAGTTACGGCGGTTCCGACACTGAAGCTTTCTTT
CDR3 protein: CASSYGGSDTEAFF

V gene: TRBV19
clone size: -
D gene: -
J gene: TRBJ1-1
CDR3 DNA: TGTGCCAGTAGTATAGGGGTGAACACTGAAGCTTTCTTT
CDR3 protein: CASSIGVNTEAFF

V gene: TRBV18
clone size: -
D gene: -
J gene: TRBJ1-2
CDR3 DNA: TGTGCCAGCTCGCCAAATGGACCGACGCAAACCTATGGCTACACCTTC
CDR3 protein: CASSPNGPTQTYGYTF

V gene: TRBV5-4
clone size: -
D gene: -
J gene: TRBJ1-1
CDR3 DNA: TGTGCCATCGGAGGCATCCCGGGGAACACTGAAGCTTTCTTT
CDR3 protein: CAIGGIPGNTEAFF

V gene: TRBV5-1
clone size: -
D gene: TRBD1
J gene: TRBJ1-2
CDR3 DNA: TGCGCCAGCAGCGCGGGACAGGGGCTTGGCTACACCTTC
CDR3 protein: CASSAGQGLGYTF

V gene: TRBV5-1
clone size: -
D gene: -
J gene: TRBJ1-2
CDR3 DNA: TGCGCCAGCAGTCCCGGGCCCGGGAATGGCTACACCTTC
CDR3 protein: CASSPGPGNGYTF

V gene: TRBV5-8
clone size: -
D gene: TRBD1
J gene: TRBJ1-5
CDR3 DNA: TGTGCCAGCAGCTTGGCCTCCCGGACAGGGGGCTGGATGAGCAATCAGCCCCAGCATTTT
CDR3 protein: CASSLASRTGGWMSNQPQHF

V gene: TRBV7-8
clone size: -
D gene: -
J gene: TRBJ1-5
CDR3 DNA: TGTGCCAGCAGCTTAGCGGTCTGGGGCTGGGATCAGCCCCAGCATTTT
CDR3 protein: CASSLAVWGWDQPQHF

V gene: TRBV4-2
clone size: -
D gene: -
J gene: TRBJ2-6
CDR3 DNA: TGTGCCAGCACTGGGGAATCAGGGGCCAACGTCCTGACTTTC
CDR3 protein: CASTGESGANVLTF

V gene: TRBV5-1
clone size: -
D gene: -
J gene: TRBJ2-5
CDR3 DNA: TGCGCCAGCAGCTTCAACGATGCGAAAGAGACCCAGTACTTC
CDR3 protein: CASSFNDAKETQYF

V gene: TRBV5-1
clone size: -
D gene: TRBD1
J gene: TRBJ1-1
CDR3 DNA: TGCGCCAGCAGCAGCGGGACAGGATCGGTCACTGAAGCTTTCTTT
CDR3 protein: CASSSGTGSVTEAFF

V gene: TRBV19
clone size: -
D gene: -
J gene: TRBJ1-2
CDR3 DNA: TGTGCCAGTCAATTTTACATAACTAACTATGGCTACACCTTC
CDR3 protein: CASQFYITNYGYTF

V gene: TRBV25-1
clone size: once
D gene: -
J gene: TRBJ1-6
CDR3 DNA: TGTGCCAGCAGTGGGCTATCTTATAATTCACCCCTCCACTTT
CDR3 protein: CASSGLSYNSPLHF

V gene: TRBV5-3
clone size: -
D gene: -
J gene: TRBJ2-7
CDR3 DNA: TGTGCCAGAAGCTGGGCCTACGAGCAGTACTTC
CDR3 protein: CARSWAYEQYF

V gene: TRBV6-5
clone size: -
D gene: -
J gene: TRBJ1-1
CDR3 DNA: TGTGCCAGCACGTTCGGGGGCTCGGTCACTGAAGCTTTCTTT
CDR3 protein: CASTFGGSVTEAFF

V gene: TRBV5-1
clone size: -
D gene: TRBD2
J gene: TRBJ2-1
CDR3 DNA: TGCGCCAGCAGCTTTGGCGGGGGGGCCTCCTACAATGAGCAGTTCTTC
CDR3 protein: CASSFGGGASYNEQFF

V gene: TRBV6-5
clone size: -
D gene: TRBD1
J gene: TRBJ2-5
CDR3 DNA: TGTGCCAGCAGCAATGGACAGGGATTGGGGACCCAGTACTTC
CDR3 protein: CASSNGQGLGTQYF

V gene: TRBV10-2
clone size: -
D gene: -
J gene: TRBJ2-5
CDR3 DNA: TGCGCCAGCACGGTTGGGGGGGAGACCCAGTACTTC
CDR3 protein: CASTVGGETQYF

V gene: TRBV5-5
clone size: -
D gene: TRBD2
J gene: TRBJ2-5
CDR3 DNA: TGTGCCAGCAGCTTCGCGGGGGGGCCGAGAGAGACCCAGTACTTC
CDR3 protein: CASSFAGGPRETQYF

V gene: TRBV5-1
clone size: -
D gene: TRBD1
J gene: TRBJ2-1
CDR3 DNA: TGCGCCAGCAGCTCCGGACAGGGGGCAGGCAATGAGCAGTTCTTC
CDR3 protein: CASSSGQGAGNEQFF

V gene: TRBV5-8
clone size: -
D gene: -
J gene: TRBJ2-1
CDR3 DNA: TGTGCCAGCATCGGGGTCCGGGGGGCCTCCTACAATGAGCAGTTCTTC
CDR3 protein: CASIGVRGASYNEQFF

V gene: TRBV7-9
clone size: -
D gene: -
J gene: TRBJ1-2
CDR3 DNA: TGTGCCAGCAGCTTCCGACCAGGGAACTATGGCTACACCTTC
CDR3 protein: CASSFRPGNYGYTF

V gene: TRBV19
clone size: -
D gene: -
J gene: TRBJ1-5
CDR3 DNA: TGTGCCAGTAGTATCCGGGGTCGGGGATTTAGCAATCAGCCCCAGCATTTT
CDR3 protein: CASSIRGRGFSNQPQHF

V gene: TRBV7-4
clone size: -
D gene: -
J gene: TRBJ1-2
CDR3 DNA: TGTGCCAGCAGCTCTCCCCTTCCCTTC
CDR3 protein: CASSSPLPF

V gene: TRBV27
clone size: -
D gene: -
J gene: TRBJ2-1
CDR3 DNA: TGTGCCAGCAGTCCCTTGGCGGGGGCCCTGTCTGATGAGCAGTTCTTC
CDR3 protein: CASSPLAGALSDEQFF